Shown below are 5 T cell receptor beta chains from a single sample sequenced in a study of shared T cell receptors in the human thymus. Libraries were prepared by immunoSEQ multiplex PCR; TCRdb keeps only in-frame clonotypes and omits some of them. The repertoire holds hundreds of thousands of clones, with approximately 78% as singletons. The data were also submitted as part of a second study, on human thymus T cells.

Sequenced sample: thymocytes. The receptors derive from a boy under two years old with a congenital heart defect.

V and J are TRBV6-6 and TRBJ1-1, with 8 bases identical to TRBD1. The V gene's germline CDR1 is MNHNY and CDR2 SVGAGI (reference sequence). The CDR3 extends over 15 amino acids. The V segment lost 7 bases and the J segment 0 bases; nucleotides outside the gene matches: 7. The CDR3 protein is CASMDRERVNTEAFF. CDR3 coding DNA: TGTGCCAGCATGGACAGGGAAAGGGTGAACACTGAAGCTTTCTTT.

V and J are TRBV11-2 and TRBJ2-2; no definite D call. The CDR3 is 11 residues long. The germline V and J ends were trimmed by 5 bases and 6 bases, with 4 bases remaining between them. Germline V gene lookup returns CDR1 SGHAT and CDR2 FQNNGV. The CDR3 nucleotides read TGTGCCAGCAGCCCGGCCGGGGAGCTGTTTTTT. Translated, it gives CASSPAGELFF.

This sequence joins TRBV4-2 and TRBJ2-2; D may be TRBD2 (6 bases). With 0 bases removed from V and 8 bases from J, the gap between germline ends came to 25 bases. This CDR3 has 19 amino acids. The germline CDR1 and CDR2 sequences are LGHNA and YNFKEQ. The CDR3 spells CASSQEGPPGRERGGELFF. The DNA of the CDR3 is TGTGCCAGCAGCCAAGAGGGGCCCCCAGGTCGAGAACGGGGGGGGGAGCTGTTTTTT.

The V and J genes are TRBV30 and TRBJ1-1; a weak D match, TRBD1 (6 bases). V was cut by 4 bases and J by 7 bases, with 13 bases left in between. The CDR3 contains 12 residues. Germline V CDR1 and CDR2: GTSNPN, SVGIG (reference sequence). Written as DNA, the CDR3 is TGTGCCTGGAAATGGACAGAGGTTGAAGCTTTCTTT. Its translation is CAWKWTEVEAFF.

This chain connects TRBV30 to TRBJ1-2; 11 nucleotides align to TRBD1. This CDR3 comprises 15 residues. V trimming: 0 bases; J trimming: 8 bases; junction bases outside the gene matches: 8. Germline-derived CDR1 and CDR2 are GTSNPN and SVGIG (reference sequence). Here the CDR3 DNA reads TGTGCCTGGAGTGTAAAGGGACAGGGGGTGAGAGGCTACACCTTC. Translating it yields CAWSVKGQGVRGYTF. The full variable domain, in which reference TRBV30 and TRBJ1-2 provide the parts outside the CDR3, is SQTIHQWPATLVQPVGSPLSLECTVEGTSNPNLYWYRQAAGRGLQLLFYSVGIGQISSEVPQNLSASRPQDRQFILSSKKLLLSDSGFYLCAWSVKGQGVRGYTFGSGTRLTVV.